Included here is one T cell receptor beta chain sequence, with context. Its antigen is not identified. This CDR3 has 18 residues. CDR1 is SGHDN, CDR2 FVKESK, per germline. The J segment lost 2 bases and the V segment lost 3 bases, leaving 5 bases of the junction unmatched. The data derive from a study of blood T cells in healthy people across ages. With a J-beta primer mix and a sample-barcoded 5' primer, a second PCR ran roughly 6 to 12 cycles. Using its own MiXCR run on the 5' RACE reads, TCRdb lists one record per CDR3 protein. The sample yields about 640,000 distinct CDR3 sequences, approximately 50% seen once. Whole-study results and caveats: As naive T cell percentage varied, TCR beta diversity correlated strongly with it. A roughly linear fall in TCR beta diversity per million T cells was seen with increasing age. Estimates based on one million T cells were treated as lower bounds.

The donors, all healthy, were Caucasians living in Russia, aged 6 to 90. Material: blood. The origin of this receptor is a man in his 60s in good health. V gene TRBV14 combines with J gene TRBJ2-1; 15 bases are a match to TRBD2. The CDR3, as DNA: TGTGCCAGCAGCCACCGCGGACTAGCGGGGGGGCCCTACAATGAGCAGTTCTTC. Encoded protein: CASSHRGLAGGPYNEQFF.